This T cell receptor (beta chain) was captured by sequencing in a study of CD8 T cells in Susac syndrome. RNA, at 0.5 to 1 ug, was reverse transcribed with random hexamers. Multiplex immunoSEQ PCR targeted 54 Vbeta and 13 Jbeta TCR beta segments. MiXCR, applied by TCRdb to the immunoSEQ multiplex PCR reads, yields one record per CDR3 protein. This table holds more than 95,000 distinct CDR3 sequences, over 85% found once. Notes on this clonotype: Antigen specificity is unknown.

Study conclusions and caveats: In its TCR sequencing and HLA analysis, the study acknowledged that the number of individuals was relatively small.

TCR beta from blood CD8+ and CD4+ T cells was sequenced. Germline CDR1 is LNHNV and CDR2 is YYDKDF (reference sequence). Trimming shortened V by 5 bases and J by 7 bases, and 21 bases separated the two germline ends. The CDR3 spans 15 residues. This clonotype was sampled from a human donor in good health. Sample: CD4+ T cells from PBMCs. The gene calls are TRBV15 and TRBJ2-7, with D tentatively TRBD2 (6 bases). The CDR3 nucleotides read TGTGCCACCAGCCAGACCAGGAGGGATCTGAGTGAGCAGTACTTC. It encodes CATSQTRRDLSEQYF.